This is a list of T cell receptor beta chains from one sample in a study of T-cell reconstitution after alpha-beta-depleted transplantation in children. Each CDR3 protein gets one entry after TCRdb re-called the PCR reads with MiXCR. The table has some 70,000 distinct CDR3 sequences, 6% to 8% seen once. The sequencing here drew on PBMCs from the stem cell graft donor, taken from the stem cell graft. The receptors here all came from a human donor who donated a stem cell graft to a child with acute lymphoblastic leukemia. CDR3s include the opening cysteine and the closing phenylalanine or tryptophan. D genes are given only for firm matches. The size entry is marked missing in some rows and otherwise reads once, few, many or a size class.

clone_size,v_call,j_call,d_call,cdr3_nt,cdr3_aa
many,TRBV4-2,TRBJ1-1,TRBD1,TGTGCCAGCAGCCCAGACAGGGGTGGTGAAGCTTTCTTT,CASSPDRGGEAFF
.,TRBV12-3/TRBV12-4,TRBJ1-5,.,TGTGCCAGCGTTAGGGGGGGGTCACAGCCCCAGCATTTT,CASVRGGSQPQHF
many,TRBV20-1,TRBJ2-5,TRBD1,TGCAGTGTCCGGGACAGGGGCCGCGGATCAGAGACCCAGTACTTC,CSVRDRGRGSETQYF
.,TRBV23-1,TRBJ2-2,TRBD1,TGCGCCAGCACGCGACAGGGCATTTGCGCCGGGGAGCTGTTTTTT,CASTRQGICAGELFF
.,TRBV7-6,TRBJ2-1,.,TGTGCCAGCAGCCTAAAGCGGGTTCTCGGCAATGAGCAGTTCTTC,CASSLKRVLGNEQFF
many,TRBV6-5,TRBJ2-1,TRBD2,TGTGCCAGCAGTTACGGGGCGGGGGGAACGAATGAGCAGTTCTTC,CASSYGAGGTNEQFF
many,TRBV9,TRBJ2-2,.,TGTGCCAGCAGCGTAGCAACCCCGACCACTAGACTCTTGAACACCGGGGAGCTGTTTTTT,CASSVATPTTRLLNTGELFF
many,TRBV5-6,TRBJ2-2,.,TGTGCCAGCAGCTTGGCCACCGGGGAGCTGTTTTTT,CASSLATGELFF
few,TRBV7-3,TRBJ2-2,.,TGTGCCAGCAGCTTAAGCGACACCGGGGATCTGTTTTTT,CASSLSDTGDLFF
.,TRBV28,TRBJ2-1,.,TGTGCCAGTGCTTTGGGGGGAAATCACAATGAGCAGTTCTTC,CASALGGNHNEQFF
many,TRBV10-3,TRBJ2-6,.,TGTGCCATCAGTGAGACTGCGGGAACTGGGGCCAACGTCCTGACTTTC,CAISETAGTGANVLTF
many,TRBV7-3,TRBJ2-3,TRBD1,TGTGCCAGCAGCCAAGGGTCCCAGGGGGCAGATACGCAGTATTTT,CASSQGSQGADTQYF
.,TRBV14,TRBJ2-5,TRBD2,TGTGCCAGCAGTCACGGGACTAGCGGGAGGGCCCGAGAGACCCAGTACTTC,CASSHGTSGRARETQYF
few,TRBV14,TRBJ2-2,.,TGTGCCAGCAACGAGGGAATGGGCGCGAACACCGGGGAGCTGTTTTTT,CASNEGMGANTGELFF
many,TRBV12-3/TRBV12-4,TRBJ2-3,.,TGTGCCAGCAGCTCCACCACAGATACGCAGTATTTT,CASSSTTDTQYF
many,TRBV19,TRBJ1-1,.,TGTGCCAGTAGTATGCTGGGAAATGAAGCTTTCTTT,CASSMLGNEAFF
many,TRBV5-1,TRBJ1-1,.,TGCGCCAGCAGCTTGAGCCAGACGAACACTGAAGCTTTCTTT,CASSLSQTNTEAFF
.,TRBV4-2,TRBJ2-3,TRBD2,TGTGCCAGCAGCCAAGAGGGCGGGGGGGCCACAGATACGCAGTATTTT,CASSQEGGGATDTQYF
many,TRBV11-3,TRBJ2-1,TRBD2,TGTGCCAGCAGCTCGAGAGGGACTAGCGGGAGCCATGAGCAGTTCTTC,CASSSRGTSGSHEQFF
many,TRBV18,TRBJ1-2,TRBD1,TGTGCCAGCTCACCCTCAGGGGGCGCGGATGGCTACACCTTC,CASSPSGGADGYTF
many,TRBV6-5,TRBJ2-7,.,TGTGCCAGCAGCTTCGGCCGAGGCCCCTACGAGCAGTACTTC,CASSFGRGPYEQYF
few,TRBV11-2,TRBJ2-7,TRBD2,TGTGCCAGCACCGAACCCCTGGGGAGGGGTTGGGGGGACGAGCAGTACTTC,CASTEPLGRGWGDEQYF
many,TRBV3-1,TRBJ2-7,TRBD1,TGTGCCAGCAGCGGATCCGGGACAGGGGGTTACGAGCAGTACTTC,CASSGSGTGGYEQYF
few,TRBV18,TRBJ1-2,TRBD1,TGTGCCAGCTCACCCACTAAGGACAGGATATATGGCTACACCTTC,CASSPTKDRIYGYTF
.,TRBV4-3,TRBJ2-1,.,TGCGCCAGCAGCCAAGCTCCGCAGGCCGTCTACAATGAGCAGTTCTTC,CASSQAPQAVYNEQFF
many,TRBV6-5,TRBJ2-7,TRBD2,TGTGCCAGCAGTTACTCCCTAGCGGGGTCCTACGAGCAGTACTTC,CASSYSLAGSYEQYF
many,TRBV7-9,TRBJ2-1,.,TGTGCCAGCAGCGCCCTGCTTGGCACCTACAATGAGCAGTTCTTC,CASSALLGTYNEQFF
many,TRBV11-3,TRBJ1-1,TRBD1,TGTGCCAGCAGCTTTGACAGGGCTTCTATCTCTGAAGCTTTCTTT,CASSFDRASISEAFF
many,TRBV20-1,TRBJ2-2,.,TGCAGTGCTAAAAACTTCCGGGGAGAGACTGGGGAGCTGTTTTTT,CSAKNFRGETGELFF
many,TRBV3-1,TRBJ2-1,TRBD2,TGTGCAACCGGGACTAGCGGGAGAGGCGAGCAGTTCTTC,CATGTSGRGEQFF
many,TRBV20-1,TRBJ2-7,TRBD2,TGCAGTGCTAAGACTAGCGGGGCCTTCTCCTACGAGCAGTACTTC,CSAKTSGAFSYEQYF
few,TRBV11-2,TRBJ2-3,.,TGTGCCAGCAGCCTTCGTGGGGGGCTGACAGATACGCAGTATTTT,CASSLRGGLTDTQYF
many,TRBV6-5,TRBJ2-5,TRBD2,TGTGCCAGCACCGAAACTAGCGGGGGATCGGAGACCCAGTACTTC,CASTETSGGSETQYF
many,TRBV19,TRBJ2-1,.,TGTGCCAGTAGTAGCCCGTGGGACCACAATGAGCAGTTCTTC,CASSSPWDHNEQFF
many,TRBV11-2,TRBJ2-3,.,TGTGCCAGCAGCCTCTCATTACCAGATACGCAGTATTTT,CASSLSLPDTQYF
many,TRBV7-8,TRBJ2-2,TRBD2,TGTGCCAGCAGCACCGGGGAGGGCTCGGCCGGGGAGCTGTTTTTT,CASSTGEGSAGELFF
few,TRBV19,TRBJ1-5,.,TGTGCCAGTAGTATAGGGGGGGCTCAGCCCCAGCATTTT,CASSIGGAQPQHF
.,TRBV21-1,TRBJ2-7,.,TGTGCCAGCAGCAAAAGACCGCCATCCTACGAGCAGTACTTC,CASSKRPPSYEQYF
many,TRBV6-5,TRBJ2-1,TRBD2,TGTGCCAGCACGCGGGCGGGAGGTGGGGATGAGCAGTTCTTC,CASTRAGGGDEQFF
.,TRBV11-2,TRBJ2-2,.,TGTGCCAGCAGCTTAGGGACAACCGGGGAGCTGTTTTTT,CASSLGTTGELFF
many,TRBV29-1,TRBJ2-1,TRBD2,TGCAGCGTTCTGAGCGGGAGCAGGAATGAGCAGTTCTTC,CSVLSGSRNEQFF